The 5 T cell receptor beta chains reported below all come from one sample, sequenced in a study of brain T cells in children with intractable seizures. Regarding time point: blood from clinic visit 5 months post-surgery; TSC patient then seizure free. The method was immunoSEQ multiplex PCR; TCRdb's version includes in-frame clones alone and lacks a portion of them. The data contain 340,000 or so clones, about 93% of them singletons. The sample in question was peripheral blood, obtained more than 4 months after surgery. The receptors come from a boy under three years old with tuberous sclerosis and intractable seizures.

This clone appeared once. The CDR3: CAWSLEGRYGYTF. The CDR3 region has the DNA TGTGCCTGGAGCCTGGAGGGTAGATATGGCTACACCTTC. The rearrangement uses TRBV30 and TRBJ1-2; the D is unclear. The V and J ends lost 3 bases and 5 bases respectively, with 13 bases between them. Germline V gives CDR1 GTSNPN, CDR2 SVGIG (reference sequence). CDR3 length: 13 residues.

The chain joins TRBV27 to TRBJ2-1, with 11 bases matching TRBD2. CDR1 and CDR2 from the germline V gene are MNHEY and SMNVEV (reference sequence). The CDR3 is made up of 16 amino acids. Losses at the gene ends were 5 bases for V and 5 bases for J; bases not matched to a gene: 8. The CDR3 protein is CASSLITSGRDNEQFF. The CDR3 DNA is TGTGCCAGCAGTCTCATAACTAGCGGGAGAGACAATGAGCAGTTCTTC.

This chain connects TRBV6-5 to TRBJ1-1; D is undetermined. The CDR3 covers 13 residues. V lost 2 bases to trimming and J lost 3 bases, with 7 bases between them. Germline CDR1 reads MNHEY; CDR2 reads SVGAGI. The CDR3 sequence: CASSYVVDTEAFF. CDR3 sequence (DNA): TGTGCCAGCAGTTACGTTGTGGACACTGAAGCTTTCTTT.

The table lists this clone with a count of one. The chain uses TRBV5-1 and TRBJ2-3; D is unresolved. CDR1 SGHRS and CDR2 YFSETQ come from the germline V gene. The CDR3 consists of 15 residues. V lost 0 bases and J lost 5, with 13 bases in between. The CDR3 is CASSLALPPGDTQYF. The CDR3 DNA reads as TGCGCCAGCAGCTTGGCCCTTCCTCCTGGAGATACGCAGTATTTT.

The V and J genes are TRBV7-2 and TRBJ1-6; possibly TRBD1 for D (6 bases). The V gene lost 5 bases and the J gene lost 0 bases, with 8 bases spanning the gap. Germline lookup yields CDR1 SGHTA and CDR2 FQGNSA. The CDR3 is 15 residues long. The CDR3 DNA reads as TGTGCCAGCAGCATACAGGGCTCCTATAATTCACCCCTCCACTTT. It is translated as CASSIQGSYNSPLHF.